The 11 T cell receptor beta chains below come from one sample, sequenced in a study of T cells in localized non-small cell lung cancer. Produced via immunoSEQ multiplex PCR; TCRdb's table is partial and in-frame only. Counted here are more than 30,000 clones, approximately 85% occurring once; the ten biggest clones make up less than 5%. This specimen consisted of peripheral blood mononuclear cells, obtained before any cancer treatment. The receptors were gathered from a woman aged 40-69 years with stage III lung adenocarcinoma.

A word on this clone: One end of the junction fails to match germline, which may point to a read error. This sequence joins TRBV28 and TRBJ1-4; TRBD1 aligns across 7 bases. Germline V gene lookup returns CDR1 MDHEN and CDR2 SYDVKM. The CDR3 runs to 14 residues. The CDR3 spells CARSLGRGGEKLFF. The CDR3 bases are TGTGCCAGAAGTTTAGGACGAGGGGGCGAAAAACTGTTTTTT.

This chain links TRBV30 with TRBJ1-2, with D uncertain. The CDR3 runs 15 residues. The germline CDR1 and CDR2 sequences are GTSNPN and SVGIG (reference sequence). Deletions cut 0 bases from V and 4 bases from J, with 15 bases between. The CDR3 reads CAWSVIRRGSYGYTF. For the CDR3, the DNA is TGTGCCTGGAGTGTAATTCGTAGAGGTTCCTATGGCTACACCTTC.

V is TRBV10-3 and J is TRBJ2-1, with D perhaps TRBD1 or TRBD2 (5 bases each). V lost 4 bases to trimming and J lost 9 bases, with 13 bases between them. This CDR3 spans 13 amino acids. The germline V gene encodes CDR1 ENHRY and CDR2 SYGVKD. The CDR3 coding sequence is TGTGCCATCAGTGTGACTGGGACGAGTGAGCAGTTCTTC. The encoded protein is CAISVTGTSEQFF.

The J gene is TRBJ2-1, the V gene TRBV15; unclear D gene. There are 14 residues in the CDR3. Per the germline V gene, CDR1 is LNHNV and CDR2 is YYDKDF (reference sequence). V was cut by 0 bases and J by 2 bases, with 5 bases left in between. The chain's CDR3 is CATSRDGTYNEQFF. The CDR3 DNA follows: TGTGCCACCAGCAGAGATGGTACCTACAATGAGCAGTTCTTC.

This chain connects TRBV2 to TRBJ2-1; D is perhaps TRBD1 or TRBD2 (5 bases each). V gave up 8 bases and J gave up 9 bases, with 11 bases separating them. Germline CDR1 is SNHLY and CDR2 is FYNNEI. The CDR3 consists of 11 residues. This chain's CDR3 is CASDRDGEQFF. The CDR3 nucleotides are TGTGCCAGCGATCGGGACGGTGAGCAGTTCTTC.

The table lists this clone with a count of one. The chain carries TRBV7-8 and TRBJ1-2; TRBD1 agrees at 11 bases. The V gene's germline CDR1 is SGHVS and CDR2 FQNEAQ. Unmatched junction bases numbered 5, after V lost 1 base and J lost 4 bases. The length of the CDR3 is 16 residues. Here the CDR3 DNA reads TGTGCCAGCAGCTTAGGGGACAGGGGGACGGGCTATGGCTACACCTTC. Encoded protein: CASSLGDRGTGYGYTF.

V and J are TRBV29-1 and TRBJ1-1; 11 bases match TRBD1. The CDR3 consists of 17 residues. Germline CDR1 SQVTM, CDR2 ANQGSEA. The V and J ends lost 7 bases and 4 bases, in that order; junction bases with no gene match: 17. CDR3 bases: TGCAGCGGGAAGGGGACAGGGGGGATTGAGGGTGCCACTGAAGCTTTCTTT. Amino acids: CSGKGTGGIEGATEAFF. Combining the CDR3 with reference TRBV29-1 and TRBJ1-1 gives the whole variable domain SAVISQKPSRDICQRGTSLTIQCQVDSQVTMMFWYRQQPGQSLTLIATANQGSEATYESGFVIDKFPISRPNLTFSTLTVSNMSPEDSSIYLCSGKGTGGIEGATEAFFGQGTRLTVV.

The gene calls are TRBV19 and TRBJ2-4; TRBD2 aligns across 10 bases. V was clipped by 5 bases and J by 11 bases; unmatched bases: 12. The germline V gene encodes CDR1 LNHDA and CDR2 SQIVND (reference sequence). The CDR3 length is 15 residues. The CDR3 nucleotides read TGTGCCAGTAGTCCAGGTGGAGTAGCGGGGGGCCTTCAGTACTTC. It is translated as CASSPGGVAGGLQYF. The full variable domain, rest sourced from reference TRBV19 and TRBJ2-4, is DGGITQSPKYLFRKEGQNVTLSCEQNLNHDAMYWYRQDPGQGLRLIYYSQIVNDFQKGDIAEGYSVSREKKESFPLTVTSAQKNPTAFYLCASSPGGVAGGLQYFGAGTRLSVL.

In this sample, this clone turned up once. J is TRBJ1-5 and V is TRBV4-1, with a tentative D call TRBD1 (6 bases). The V gene's germline CDR1 is MGHRA and CDR2 YSYEKL. The V and J ends lost 0 bases and 2 bases respectively, with 23 bases between them. This CDR3 is built from 20 residues. CDR3 DNA: TGCGCCAGCAGCCAAGATGGTTGGGCAGGCAGGGGATTGGGCAATCAGCCCCAGCATTTT. Protein sequence: CASSQDGWAGRGLGNQPQHF.

In its sample, this clone was seen a few times. The rearrangement uses TRBV9 and TRBJ1-2; 7 bases map to TRBD1. The J segment lost 4 bases and the V segment lost 7 bases, leaving 16 bases of the junction unmatched. CDR1 and CDR2 from the germline V gene are SGDLS and YYNGEE. The CDR3 is 16 residues long. CDR3: CASEASTGEVPYGYTF. For the CDR3, the DNA is TGTGCCAGCGAAGCTTCAACAGGGGAGGTTCCCTATGGCTACACCTTC.

The chain has TRBV5-4 and TRBJ2-5, with D perhaps matching TRBD2 (5 bases). The CDR3 is 13 residues long. Germline V gene lookup returns CDR1 SGHNT and CDR2 YYREEE (reference sequence). V shed 2 bases and J shed 4 bases, with 9 bases lying between them. CDR3: CASSFQEGETQYF. CDR3 nucleotides: TGTGCCAGCAGCTTCCAAGAGGGAGAGACCCAGTACTTC.